This is a list of T cell receptor beta chains from one sample in a study of blood T cell repertoires in COVID-19. Generated by immunoSEQ multiplex PCR, the TCRdb table keeps only in-frame clones and is missing some. The sample contains fewer than 250,000 clones, around 81% of which appear only once. The sequenced sample was peripheral blood. The receptors here all came from a woman aged 60 to 75 with active or convalescent COVID-19. Both conserved end residues are part of each CDR3. The order of the fields is V gene, clone size, J gene, D gene, CDR3 protein, CDR3 DNA. D genes are given only for firm matches. The size field is filled for only some rows; it gives once, few, many or a size class.

V gene: TRBV4-1; clone size: few; J gene: TRBJ2-7; D gene: TRBD1; CDR3 protein: CASSQDWGQGANEQYF; CDR3 DNA: TGCGCCAGCAGCCAAGATTGGGGACAGGGGGCCAACGAGCAGTACTTC
V gene: TRBV3-1/TRBV3-2; clone size: -; J gene: TRBJ1-5; D gene: TRBD1; CDR3 protein: CASSQDRGHNQPQHF; CDR3 DNA: TGTGCCAGCAGCCAAGACAGGGGGCACAATCAGCCCCAGCATTTT
V gene: TRBV7-6; clone size: once; J gene: TRBJ1-4; D gene: TRBD1; CDR3 protein: CASSRQGGVGEKLFF; CDR3 DNA: TGTGCCAGCAGCCGGCAGGGGGGAGTTGGTGAAAAACTGTTTTTT
V gene: TRBV5-1; clone size: -; J gene: TRBJ1-1; D gene: TRBD1; CDR3 protein: CASSRDSPMNTEAFF; CDR3 DNA: TGCGCCAGCAGCCGGGACAGCCCCATGAACACTGAAGCTTTCTTT
V gene: TRBV14; clone size: -; J gene: TRBJ2-1; D gene: TRBD2; CDR3 protein: CASSPRTSGRAYNEQFF; CDR3 DNA: TGTGCCAGCAGCCCCAGGACTAGCGGGAGGGCCTACAATGAGCAGTTCTTC
V gene: TRBV5-1; clone size: -; J gene: TRBJ2-5; D gene: TRBD2; CDR3 protein: CASSLEGWTSGGRETQYF; CDR3 DNA: TGCGCCAGCAGCTTGGAGGGCTGGACTAGCGGGGGTCGGGAGACCCAGTACTTC
V gene: TRBV6-5; clone size: -; J gene: TRBJ2-1; D gene: -; CDR3 protein: CASRERVNSYNEQFF; CDR3 DNA: TGTGCCAGCAGGGAGCGGGTGAATTCCTACAATGAGCAGTTCTTC
V gene: TRBV5-4; clone size: -; J gene: TRBJ1-3; D gene: -; CDR3 protein: CASRVQGSGNTIYF; CDR3 DNA: TGTGCCAGCAGGGTACAGGGCTCTGGAAACACCATATATTTT
V gene: TRBV5-4; clone size: -; J gene: TRBJ2-7; D gene: TRBD2; CDR3 protein: CASSLAGGPYEQYF; CDR3 DNA: TGTGCCAGCAGCCTAGCGGGAGGCCCCTACGAGCAGTACTTC
V gene: TRBV11-3; clone size: -; J gene: TRBJ2-5; D gene: TRBD2; CDR3 protein: CASSYGLAGSTLSETQYF; CDR3 DNA: TGTGCCAGCAGCTACGGACTAGCGGGGAGTACCCTCTCGGAGACCCAGTACTTC
V gene: TRBV7-2; clone size: -; J gene: TRBJ2-3; D gene: -; CDR3 protein: CASTWLTSTDTQYF; CDR3 DNA: TGTGCCAGCACCTGGTTGACAAGCACAGATACGCAGTATTTT
V gene: TRBV19; clone size: -; J gene: TRBJ2-5; D gene: TRBD2; CDR3 protein: CASSKAAGEGETQYF; CDR3 DNA: TGTGCCAGTAGTAAGGCGGCGGGAGAGGGAGAGACCCAGTACTTC
V gene: TRBV6-1; clone size: -; J gene: TRBJ1-1; D gene: TRBD1; CDR3 protein: CASSDSRDRGITEAFF; CDR3 DNA: TGTGCCAGCAGTGATTCCCGGGACAGGGGAATCACTGAAGCTTTCTTT
V gene: TRBV12-3/TRBV12-4; clone size: few; J gene: TRBJ2-2; D gene: -; CDR3 protein: CASRGDSRRELFF; CDR3 DNA: TGTGCCAGCAGGGGGGACTCTCGCCGGGAGCTGTTTTTT
V gene: TRBV7-9; clone size: -; J gene: TRBJ2-3; D gene: TRBD2; CDR3 protein: CASSLVAGGPVDTQYF; CDR3 DNA: TGTGCCAGCAGCTTAGTGGCGGGGGGGCCGGTAGATACGCAGTATTTT
V gene: TRBV19; clone size: -; J gene: TRBJ1-2; D gene: TRBD1; CDR3 protein: CASSRIGGQGYGYTF; CDR3 DNA: TGTGCCAGTAGCCGGATAGGGGGACAGGGTTATGGCTACACCTTC
V gene: TRBV6-1; clone size: once; J gene: TRBJ1-2; D gene: -; CDR3 protein: CASSEARGHGYTF; CDR3 DNA: TGTGCCAGCAGTGAAGCTAGGGGCCATGGCTACACCTTC
V gene: TRBV30; clone size: -; J gene: TRBJ1-6; D gene: TRBD1; CDR3 protein: CAWKGGQGRPLHF; CDR3 DNA: TGTGCCTGGAAGGGAGGACAGGGCAGGCCCCTCCACTTT
V gene: TRBV6-6; clone size: few; J gene: TRBJ1-3; D gene: -; CDR3 protein: CASTSDNGNTIYF; CDR3 DNA: TGTGCCAGCACCTCAGACAACGGAAACACCATATATTTT
V gene: TRBV29-1; clone size: -; J gene: TRBJ1-1; D gene: -; CDR3 protein: CSVMRGWGEAFF; CDR3 DNA: TGCAGCGTTATGAGGGGGTGGGGTGAAGCTTTCTTT
V gene: TRBV9; clone size: -; J gene: TRBJ2-5; D gene: TRBD1; CDR3 protein: CASSNRDRGETQYF; CDR3 DNA: TGTGCCAGCAGCAACCGGGACAGGGGTGAGACCCAGTACTTC
V gene: TRBV5-1; clone size: -; J gene: TRBJ2-2; D gene: TRBD1; CDR3 protein: CASSLAGTGYGRWTGELFF; CDR3 DNA: TGCGCCAGCAGCTTGGCCGGGACAGGGTACGGTCGGTGGACCGGGGAGCTGTTTTTT
V gene: TRBV11-2; clone size: -; J gene: TRBJ2-1; D gene: -; CDR3 protein: CASSLPKTSRTPYNEQFF; CDR3 DNA: TGTGCCAGCAGCTTACCTAAGACTAGTCGGACCCCTTACAATGAGCAGTTCTTC
V gene: TRBV6-1; clone size: -; J gene: TRBJ2-3; D gene: -; CDR3 protein: CASSEALALDTQYF; CDR3 DNA: TGTGCCAGCAGTGAAGCACTAGCCCTCGATACGCAGTATTTT
V gene: TRBV14; clone size: -; J gene: TRBJ1-2; D gene: -; CDR3 protein: CASSPVNYGYTF; CDR3 DNA: TGTGCCAGCAGCCCCGTCAACTATGGCTACACCTTC
V gene: TRBV14; clone size: -; J gene: TRBJ1-1; D gene: -; CDR3 protein: CASSLGGPTLRAEAFF; CDR3 DNA: TGTGCCAGCAGCCTCGGGGGGCCTACCCTTCGTGCTGAAGCTTTCTTT
V gene: TRBV13; clone size: -; J gene: TRBJ2-2; D gene: -; CDR3 protein: CAIPAGVGTGELFF; CDR3 DNA: TGTGCCATCCCTGCAGGGGTGGGAACCGGGGAGCTGTTTTTT
V gene: TRBV7-9; clone size: -; J gene: TRBJ2-4; D gene: -; CDR3 protein: CASSLEGPARDKNIQYF; CDR3 DNA: TGTGCCAGCAGCTTAGAAGGCCCGGCCAGGGACAAAAACATTCAGTACTTC
V gene: TRBV7-9; clone size: -; J gene: TRBJ1-5; D gene: -; CDR3 protein: CASSSGQYGNQPQHF; CDR3 DNA: TGTGCCAGCAGCTCGGGACAATACGGCAATCAGCCCCAGCATTTT
V gene: TRBV12-3/TRBV12-4; clone size: -; J gene: TRBJ1-2; D gene: -; CDR3 protein: CASSPPGYGYTF; CDR3 DNA: TGTGCCAGCAGTCCCCCAGGATATGGCTACACCTTC
V gene: TRBV4-2; clone size: -; J gene: TRBJ1-1; D gene: -; CDR3 protein: CASSQDIGAGSTEAFF; CDR3 DNA: TGTGCCAGCAGCCAAGATATAGGGGCGGGGAGCACTGAAGCTTTCTTT
V gene: TRBV5-4; clone size: -; J gene: TRBJ2-2; D gene: TRBD2; CDR3 protein: CASSPQMGGPAGELFF; CDR3 DNA: TGTGCCAGCAGCCCCCAAATGGGAGGGCCCGCCGGGGAGCTGTTTTTT
V gene: TRBV5-5; clone size: -; J gene: TRBJ1-1; D gene: TRBD1; CDR3 protein: CASSGGAAGGTEAFF; CDR3 DNA: TGTGCCAGCAGCGGAGGGGCGGCAGGGGGCACTGAAGCTTTCTTT
V gene: TRBV5-1; clone size: once; J gene: TRBJ2-5; D gene: TRBD2; CDR3 protein: CASSRGLAGGPAQETQYF; CDR3 DNA: TGCGCCAGCAGCAGGGGACTAGCGGGGGGGCCGGCCCAAGAGACCCAGTACTTC
V gene: TRBV6-5; clone size: -; J gene: TRBJ2-1; D gene: TRBD2; CDR3 protein: CASSDGLAVYNEQFF; CDR3 DNA: TGTGCCAGCAGCGATGGACTAGCAGTCTACAATGAGCAGTTCTTC
V gene: TRBV2; clone size: -; J gene: TRBJ2-7; D gene: TRBD1; CDR3 protein: CASSGQGVNYEQYF; CDR3 DNA: TGTGCCAGCAGTGGACAGGGGGTCAATTACGAGCAGTACTTC
V gene: TRBV4-1; clone size: once; J gene: TRBJ2-3; D gene: -; CDR3 protein: CASSQERRRRELGDTQYF; CDR3 DNA: TGCGCCAGCAGCCAAGAGAGGAGGCGCCGGGAGTTGGGGGATACGCAGTATTTT
V gene: TRBV6-5; clone size: few; J gene: TRBJ2-2; D gene: TRBD1; CDR3 protein: CASRRGQGATGELFF; CDR3 DNA: TGTGCCAGCAGACGAGGACAGGGGGCGACCGGGGAGCTGTTTTTT
V gene: TRBV29-1; clone size: -; J gene: TRBJ1-5; D gene: -; CDR3 protein: CSVDAGNGQPQHF; CDR3 DNA: TGCAGCGTTGACGCCGGGAATGGTCAGCCCCAGCATTTT
V gene: TRBV9; clone size: -; J gene: TRBJ2-1; D gene: -; CDR3 protein: CASSVAGPGVGVEQFF; CDR3 DNA: TGTGCCAGCAGCGTCGCCGGGCCAGGGGTCGGAGTTGAGCAGTTCTTC
V gene: TRBV11-2; clone size: -; J gene: TRBJ1-1; D gene: -; CDR3 protein: CASSLGANTEAFF; CDR3 DNA: TGTGCCAGCAGCTTAGGGGCCAACACTGAAGCTTTCTTT
V gene: TRBV30; clone size: many; J gene: TRBJ2-3; D gene: -; CDR3 protein: CAWSVMGGKTGPDTQYF; CDR3 DNA: TGTGCCTGGAGTGTAATGGGGGGAAAGACAGGGCCGGATACGCAGTATTTT
V gene: TRBV29-1; clone size: -; J gene: TRBJ1-2; D gene: TRBD1; CDR3 protein: CSVGEIYRGDYGYTF; CDR3 DNA: TGCAGCGTTGGGGAGATTTACAGGGGGGACTATGGCTACACCTTC
V gene: TRBV27; clone size: -; J gene: TRBJ2-7; D gene: -; CDR3 protein: CASRPSGGLYEQYF; CDR3 DNA: TGTGCCAGCAGGCCCAGCGGAGGCCTCTACGAGCAGTACTTC
V gene: TRBV30; clone size: -; J gene: TRBJ1-4; D gene: TRBD1; CDR3 protein: CAGRDRGFEKLFF; CDR3 DNA: TGTGCCGGGCGGGACAGGGGGTTTGAAAAACTGTTTTTT
V gene: TRBV29-1; clone size: -; J gene: TRBJ2-1; D gene: TRBD2; CDR3 protein: CSVEGLAGYNEQFF; CDR3 DNA: TGCAGCGTTGAAGGACTAGCGGGCTACAATGAGCAGTTCTTC
V gene: TRBV29-1; clone size: -; J gene: TRBJ2-5; D gene: TRBD1; CDR3 protein: CSGGTVIQETQYF; CDR3 DNA: TGCAGCGGTGGGACAGTTATTCAAGAGACCCAGTACTTC